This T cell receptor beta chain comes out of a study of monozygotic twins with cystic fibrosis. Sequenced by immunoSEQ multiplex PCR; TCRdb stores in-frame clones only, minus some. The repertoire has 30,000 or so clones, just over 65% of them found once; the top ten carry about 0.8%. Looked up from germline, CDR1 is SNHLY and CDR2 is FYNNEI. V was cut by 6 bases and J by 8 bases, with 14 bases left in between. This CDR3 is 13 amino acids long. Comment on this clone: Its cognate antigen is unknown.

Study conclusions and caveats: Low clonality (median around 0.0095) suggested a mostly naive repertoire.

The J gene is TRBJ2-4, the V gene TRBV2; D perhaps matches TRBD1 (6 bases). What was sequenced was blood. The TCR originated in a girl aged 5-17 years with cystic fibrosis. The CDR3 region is CASSTYQGHIQYF. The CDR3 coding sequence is TGTGCCAGCAGCACGTATCAGGGGCACATTCAGTACTTC.